Sequencing of this T cell receptor beta chain was carried out in a study of blood T cell repertoires in COVID-19. This CDR3 has 14 residues. Germline lookup yields CDR1 PRHDT and CDR2 FYEKMQ (reference sequence). V shed 5 bases and J shed 0 bases, with 11 bases lying between them. Sequencing used immunoSEQ multiplex PCR; TCRdb keeps in-frame clones, though not all of them. The table lists around 120,000 clones, over 60% of them singletons. This clonotype was obtained from a man between 65 and 80 years old with acute or convalescent COVID-19. Sequenced material: peripheral blood. The chain has TRBV13 and TRBJ2-7; possible D gene TRBD2, 6 bases. The DNA for the CDR3 is TGTGCCAGCAGCCCCGTCGGGAGCTCCTACGAGCAGTACTTC. Translation: CASSPVGSSYEQYF.